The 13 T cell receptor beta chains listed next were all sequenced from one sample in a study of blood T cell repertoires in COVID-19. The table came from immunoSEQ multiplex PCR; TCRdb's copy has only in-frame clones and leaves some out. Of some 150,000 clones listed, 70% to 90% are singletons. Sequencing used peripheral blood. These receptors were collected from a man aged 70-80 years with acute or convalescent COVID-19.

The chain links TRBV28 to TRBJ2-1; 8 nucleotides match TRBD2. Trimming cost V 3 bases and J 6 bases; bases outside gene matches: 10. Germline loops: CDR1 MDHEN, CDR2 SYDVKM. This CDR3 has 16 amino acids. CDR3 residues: CASSFSGTRRLNEQFF. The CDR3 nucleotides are TGTGCCAGCAGTTTTTCCGGGACTAGGAGGCTCAATGAGCAGTTCTTC. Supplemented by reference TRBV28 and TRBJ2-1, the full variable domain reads DVKVTQSSRYLVKRTGEKVFLECVQDMDHENMFWYRQDPGLGLRLIYFSYDVKMKEKGDIPEGYSVSREKKERFSLILESASTNQTSMYLCASSFSGTRRLNEQFFGPGTRLTVL.

The CDR3 reads CASSLSLADYNEQFF. DNA of the CDR3: TGCGCCAGCAGCTTGAGTCTAGCGGACTACAATGAGCAGTTCTTC. V is TRBV5-1 and J is TRBJ2-1; 7 bases agree with TRBD2. This CDR3 is built from 15 residues. Germline CDR1 reads SGHRS; CDR2 reads YFSETQ. Germline trimming cut 1 base from V and 3 bases from J; bases unmatched to any gene: 4.

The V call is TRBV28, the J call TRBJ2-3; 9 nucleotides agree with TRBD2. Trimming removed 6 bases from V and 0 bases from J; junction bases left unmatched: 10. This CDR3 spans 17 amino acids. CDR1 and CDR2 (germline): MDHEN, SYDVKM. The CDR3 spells CASSLTTSGTSTDTQYF. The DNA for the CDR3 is TGTGCCAGCAGCCTCACGACTAGCGGAACTAGCACAGATACGCAGTATTTT.

The CDR3 region has the DNA TGTGCCAGCAGCCCTTCGGACAGGGGATTAAATTCACCCCTCCACTTT. Translating it yields CASSPSDRGLNSPLHF. The V gene is TRBV3-1 (or the pseudogene TRBV3-2), the J gene TRBJ1-6; 9 bases map to TRBD1. The V and J ends lost 4 bases and 7 bases, in that order; junction bases with no gene match: 8. Germline lookup yields CDR1 LGHDT and CDR2 YNNKEL (reference sequence). This CDR3 comprises 16 residues.

In nucleotides, the CDR3 is TGTGCCAGCAGTTTGGGGGGAAAGACCCAGTACTTC. Protein sequence: CASSLGGKTQYF. The rearrangement joins TRBV27 to TRBJ2-5, with D possibly matching TRBD2 (6 bases). The germline V gene encodes CDR1 MNHEY and CDR2 SMNVEV (reference sequence). V dropped 3 bases and J dropped 6 bases, with 8 bases sitting between them. The CDR3 has 12 residues.

CDR3 bases: TGTGCCAGCACGGGGACAGGGGGGGACATCACCGGGGAGCTGTTTTTT. As protein: CASTGTGGDITGELFF. V is TRBV28 and J is TRBJ2-2; TRBD1 aligns across 11 bases. V gave up 7 bases and J gave up 4 bases; unmatched junction bases: 8. CDR1 and CDR2 (germline): MDHEN, SYDVKM. The CDR3 has 16 amino acids.

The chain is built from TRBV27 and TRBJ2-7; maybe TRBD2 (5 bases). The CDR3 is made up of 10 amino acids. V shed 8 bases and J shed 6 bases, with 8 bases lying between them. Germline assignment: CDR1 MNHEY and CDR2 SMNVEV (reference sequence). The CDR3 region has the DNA TGTGCCAGCGGGAGTGTCGAGCAGTACTTC. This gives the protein CASGSVEQYF.

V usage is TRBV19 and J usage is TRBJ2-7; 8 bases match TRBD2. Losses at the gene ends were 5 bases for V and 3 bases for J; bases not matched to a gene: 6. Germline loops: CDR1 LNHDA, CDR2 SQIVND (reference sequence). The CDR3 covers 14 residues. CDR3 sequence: CASSFGGGDYEQYF. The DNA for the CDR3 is TGTGCCAGTAGTTTCGGGGGGGGAGACTACGAGCAGTACTTC. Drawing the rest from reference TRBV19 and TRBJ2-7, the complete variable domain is DGGITQSPKYLFRKEGQNVTLSCEQNLNHDAMYWYRQDPGQGLRLIYYSQIVNDFQKGDIAEGYSVSREKKESFPLTVTSAQKNPTAFYLCASSFGGGDYEQYFGPGTRLTVT.

CDR3 nucleotide sequence: TGTGCCAGTCGTACGAGATATACTAATGAAAAACTGTTTTTT. Protein sequence: CASRTRYTNEKLFF. The V and J genes are TRBV19 and TRBJ1-4; D is ambiguous. The germline CDR1 and CDR2 sequences are LNHDA and SQIVND (reference sequence). Deletions cut 8 bases from V and 2 bases from J, with 12 bases between. The CDR3 is made up of 14 amino acids.

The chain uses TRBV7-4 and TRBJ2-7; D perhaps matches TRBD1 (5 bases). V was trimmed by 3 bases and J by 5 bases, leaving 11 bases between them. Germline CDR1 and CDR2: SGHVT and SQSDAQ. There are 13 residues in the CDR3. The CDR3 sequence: CASSFPGPHEQYF. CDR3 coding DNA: TGTGCCAGCAGCTTCCCAGGGCCCCACGAGCAGTACTTC. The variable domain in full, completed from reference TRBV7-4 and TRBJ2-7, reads GAGVSQSPRYKVAKRGRDVALRCDSISGHVTLYWYRQTLGQGSEVLTYSQSDAQRDKSGRPSGRFSAERPERSVSTLKIQRTEQGDSAVYLCASSFPGPHEQYFGPGTRLTVT.

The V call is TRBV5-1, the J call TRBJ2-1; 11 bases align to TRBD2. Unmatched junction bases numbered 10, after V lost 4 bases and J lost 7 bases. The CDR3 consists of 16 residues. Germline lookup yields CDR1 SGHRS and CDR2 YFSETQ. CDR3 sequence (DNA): TGCGCCAGCAGCGTCGATCTAGCGGGAGGATTGAATGAGCAGTTCTTC. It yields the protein CASSVDLAGGLNEQFF.

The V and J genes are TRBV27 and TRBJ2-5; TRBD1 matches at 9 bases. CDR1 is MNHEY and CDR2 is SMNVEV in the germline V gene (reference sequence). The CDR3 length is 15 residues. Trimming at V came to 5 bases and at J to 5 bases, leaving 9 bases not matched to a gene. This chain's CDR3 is CASSLTGGGGETQYF. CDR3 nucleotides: TGTGCCAGCAGTCTGACAGGGGGTGGAGGGGAGACCCAGTACTTC.

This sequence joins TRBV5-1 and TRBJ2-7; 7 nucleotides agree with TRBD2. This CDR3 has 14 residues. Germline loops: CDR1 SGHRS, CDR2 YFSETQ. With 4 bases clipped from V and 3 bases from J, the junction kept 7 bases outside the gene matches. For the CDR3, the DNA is TGCGCCAGCAGCCTCCAGACTAGCAGCTACGAGCAGTACTTC. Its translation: CASSLQTSSYEQYF.